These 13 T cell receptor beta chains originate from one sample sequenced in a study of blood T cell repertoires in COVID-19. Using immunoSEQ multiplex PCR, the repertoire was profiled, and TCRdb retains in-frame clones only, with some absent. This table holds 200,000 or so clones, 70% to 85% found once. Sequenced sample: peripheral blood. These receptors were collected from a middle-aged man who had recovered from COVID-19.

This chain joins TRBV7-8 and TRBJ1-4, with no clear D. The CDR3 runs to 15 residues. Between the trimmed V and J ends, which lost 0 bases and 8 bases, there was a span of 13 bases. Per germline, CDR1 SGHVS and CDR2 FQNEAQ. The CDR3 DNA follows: TGTGCCAGCAGCTTAGCGGACGGCGGGAGGGAAAAACTGTTTTTT. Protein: CASSLADGGREKLFF.

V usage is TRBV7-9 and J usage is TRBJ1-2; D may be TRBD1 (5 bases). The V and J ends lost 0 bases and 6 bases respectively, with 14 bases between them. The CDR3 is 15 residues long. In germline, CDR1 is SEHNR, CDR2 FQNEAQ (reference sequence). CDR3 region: CASSLAGGRGDGYTF. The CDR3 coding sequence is TGTGCCAGCAGCTTAGCCGGGGGACGGGGAGATGGCTACACCTTC.

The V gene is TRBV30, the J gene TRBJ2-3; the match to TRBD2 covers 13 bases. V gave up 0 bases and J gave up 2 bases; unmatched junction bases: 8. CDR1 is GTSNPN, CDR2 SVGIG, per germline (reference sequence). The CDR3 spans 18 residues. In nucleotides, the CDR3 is TGTGCCTGGAGTGTAGGTTTGGGACTAGCGGGGACCACAGATACGCAGTATTTT. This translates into CAWSVGLGLAGTTDTQYF.

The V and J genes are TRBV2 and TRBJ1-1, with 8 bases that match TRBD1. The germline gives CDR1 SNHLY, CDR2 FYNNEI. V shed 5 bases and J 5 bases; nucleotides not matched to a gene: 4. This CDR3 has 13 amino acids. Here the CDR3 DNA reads TGTGCCAGCAGTAAACAGGGGGAAACTGAAGCTTTCTTT. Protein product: CASSKQGETEAFF.

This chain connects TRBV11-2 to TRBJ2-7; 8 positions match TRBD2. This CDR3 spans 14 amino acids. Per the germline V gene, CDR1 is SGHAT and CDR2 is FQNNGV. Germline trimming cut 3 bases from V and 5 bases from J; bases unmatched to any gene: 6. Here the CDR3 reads CASSFTRGGHEQYF. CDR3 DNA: TGTGCCAGCAGCTTTACCCGGGGGGGCCACGAGCAGTACTTC.

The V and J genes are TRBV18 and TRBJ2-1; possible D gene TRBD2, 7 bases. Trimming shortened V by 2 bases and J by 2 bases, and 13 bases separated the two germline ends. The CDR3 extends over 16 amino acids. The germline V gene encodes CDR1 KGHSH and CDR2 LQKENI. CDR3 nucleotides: TGTGCCAGCTCACCAAAGGGGGGGGCCGCCTACAATGAGCAGTTCTTC. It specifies CASSPKGGAAYNEQFF.

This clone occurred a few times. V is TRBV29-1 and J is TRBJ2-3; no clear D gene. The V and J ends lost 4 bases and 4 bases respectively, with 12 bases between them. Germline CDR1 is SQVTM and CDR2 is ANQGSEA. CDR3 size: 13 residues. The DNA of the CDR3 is TGCAGCGTTGCTCCTCTAACAGCAGATACGCAGTATTTT. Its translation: CSVAPLTADTQYF.

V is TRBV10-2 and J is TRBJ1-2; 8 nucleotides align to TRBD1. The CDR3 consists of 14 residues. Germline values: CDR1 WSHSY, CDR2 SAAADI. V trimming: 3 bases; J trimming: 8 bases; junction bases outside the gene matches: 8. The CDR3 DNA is TGCGCCAGCAGTGATGCAGGGGGCGCGAGGGGCTACACCTTC. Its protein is CASSDAGGARGYTF.

The DNA for the CDR3 is TGTGCCAGCAGTGGGAGCGGGGTGAGCTCCTACGAGCAGTACTTC. It codes for CASSGSGVSSYEQYF. The V and J genes are TRBV2 and TRBJ2-7, with 7 bases matching TRBD2. The V segment lost 4 bases and the J segment 0 bases; nucleotides outside the gene matches: 6. CDR3 length: 15 residues. From germline, CDR1 is SNHLY and CDR2 FYNNEI.

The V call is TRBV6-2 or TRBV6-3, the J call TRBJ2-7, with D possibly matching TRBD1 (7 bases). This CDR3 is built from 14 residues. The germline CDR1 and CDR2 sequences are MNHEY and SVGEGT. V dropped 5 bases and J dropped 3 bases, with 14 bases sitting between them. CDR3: CASSAGQTYYEQYF. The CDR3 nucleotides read TGTGCCAGCAGTGCGGGACAGACTTACTACGAGCAGTACTTC.

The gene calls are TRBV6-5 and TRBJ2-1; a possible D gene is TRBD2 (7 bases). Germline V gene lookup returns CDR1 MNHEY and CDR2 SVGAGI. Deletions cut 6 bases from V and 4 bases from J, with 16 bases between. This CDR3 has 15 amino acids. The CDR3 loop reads CASSRGSGGYNEQFF. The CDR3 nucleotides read TGTGCCAGCAGCAGGGGATCCGGGGGGTACAATGAGCAGTTCTTC.

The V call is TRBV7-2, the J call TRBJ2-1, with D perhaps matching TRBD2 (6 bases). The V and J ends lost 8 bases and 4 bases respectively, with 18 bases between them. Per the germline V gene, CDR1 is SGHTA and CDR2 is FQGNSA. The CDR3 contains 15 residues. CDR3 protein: CASSTRDFLYNEQFF. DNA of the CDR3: TGTGCCAGCTCGACTAGGGACTTCCTATACAATGAGCAGTTCTTC.

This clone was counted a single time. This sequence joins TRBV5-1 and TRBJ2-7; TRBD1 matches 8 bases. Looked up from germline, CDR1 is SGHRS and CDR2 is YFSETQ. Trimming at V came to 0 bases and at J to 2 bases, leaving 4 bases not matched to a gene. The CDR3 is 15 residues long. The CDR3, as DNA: TGCGCCAGCAGCTTGGGGACAGGGAATCCCTACGAGCAGTACTTC. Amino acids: CASSLGTGNPYEQYF.